The 15 T cell receptor beta chains below were found in one sample sequenced in a study of shared T cell receptors in the human thymus. TCRdb's table, derived via immunoSEQ multiplex PCR, lists solely in-frame clones and lacks some. The sample lists more than 300,000 clones, roughly 94% occurring once. The sequencing input was thymocytes. The receptors shown here come from a human donor.

The chain is built from TRBV7-9 and TRBJ2-2; weak D call: TRBD1 (5 bases). Deletions cut 1 base from V and 8 bases from J, with 23 bases between. Germline CDR1 reads SEHNR; CDR2 reads FQNEAQ (reference sequence). The CDR3 is made up of 18 amino acids. CDR3 nucleotide sequence: TGTGCCAGCAGCTTAGTAGTGCAGGGCGGTTCCAGCGCAGGGGAGCTGTTTTTT. Encoded protein: CASSLVVQGGSSAGELFF.

The V call is TRBV28, the J call TRBJ2-7; a weak D match, TRBD2 (6 bases). The germline V gene has CDR1 MDHEN and CDR2 SYDVKM. The CDR3 consists of 16 residues. V was cut by 5 bases and J by 5 bases, with 22 bases left in between. The DNA of the CDR3 is TGTGCCAGCAGTCCTCCCGGTCCGGGGCTAGCGCACGAGCAGTACTTC. It codes for CASSPPGPGLAHEQYF.

The chain uses TRBV2 and TRBJ2-3; 12 bases line up with TRBD2. This CDR3 is 15 amino acids long. The V segment lost 5 bases and the J segment 6 bases; nucleotides outside the gene matches: 6. CDR1 and CDR2 (germline): SNHLY, FYNNEI. CDR3 residues: CASSFLAGGRDTQYF. The CDR3 region has the DNA TGTGCCAGCAGTTTCCTAGCGGGAGGGCGGGATACGCAGTATTTT.

CDR3 loop: CASSLAGTSDYQETQYF. CDR3 coding DNA: TGTGCCAGCAGCTTAGCAGGGACTAGCGATTACCAAGAGACCCAGTACTTC. V usage is TRBV7-6 and J usage is TRBJ2-5; 10 bases are shared with TRBD2. CDR1 and CDR2 from the germline V gene are SGHVS and FNYEAQ. This CDR3 has 17 amino acids. J lost 0 bases, V lost 0 bases, and 4 bases had no gene match.

CDR3 sequence reads: CASSQDLGRDPYEQYF. The CDR3 coding sequence is TGTGCCAGCAGCCAAGATCTCGGGCGGGATCCCTACGAGCAGTACTTC. The J gene is TRBJ2-7, the V gene TRBV14; possibly TRBD2 for D (6 bases). The germline V gene encodes CDR1 SGHDN and CDR2 FVKESK. Trimming cost V 0 bases and J 2 bases, with 14 bases left between them. This CDR3 has 16 amino acids. The full variable domain, rest sourced from reference TRBV14 and TRBJ2-7, is EAGVTQFPSHSVIEKGQTVTLRCDPISGHDNLYWYRRVMGKEIKFLLHFVKESKQDESGMPNNRFLAERTGGTYSTLKVQPAELEDSGVYFCASSQDLGRDPYEQYFGPGTRLTVT.

The chain has TRBV7-9 and TRBJ1-2; D gene unclear. Germline V CDR1 and CDR2: SEHNR, FQNEAQ (reference sequence). The CDR3 is made up of 13 amino acids. V was cut by 3 bases and J by 5 bases, with 10 bases left in between. DNA for the CDR3: TGTGCCAGCAGCTTCCTTAGAGCGTATGGCTACACCTTC. This encodes CASSFLRAYGYTF.

This rearrangement joins TRBV4-3 to TRBJ2-1, with D uncertain. Germline values: CDR1 LGHNA, CDR2 YSLEER. Deletions cut 0 bases from V and 8 bases from J, with 11 bases between. This CDR3 has 14 amino acids. As DNA, the CDR3 is TGCGCCAGCAGCCAAGATGGGTTGGTCGATGAGCAGTTCTTC. Its translation: CASSQDGLVDEQFF.

The chain uses TRBV7-2 and TRBJ2-5, with 14 nucleotides matching TRBD2. V lost 5 bases, J lost 3 bases, and 14 bases stayed unmatched. The CDR3 sequence is 19 residues long. The germline gives CDR1 SGHTA, CDR2 FQGNSA. The CDR3 DNA reads TGTGCCAGCAGCCCTCCGGGACTAGCGGGAGATTTCGGGAAAGAGACCCAGTACTTC. Its translation is CASSPPGLAGDFGKETQYF.

The J gene is TRBJ1-5, the V gene TRBV28, with D uncertain. The CDR3 contains 13 residues. The germline V gene has CDR1 MDHEN and CDR2 SYDVKM. V lost 10 bases to trimming and J lost 3 bases, with 13 bases between them. The CDR3 DNA reads as TGTGCCACCACCGTTTGGATCAATCAGCCCCAGCATTTT. It encodes CATTVWINQPQHF.

The chain carries TRBV11-2 and TRBJ2-5; D gene ambiguous. The V end was cut by 1 base, the J end by 1 base, with 7 bases between. This CDR3 region has 14 residues. Germline V CDR1 and CDR2: SGHAT, FQNNGV. The CDR3 is CASSLGRIQETQYF. The CDR3 bases are TGTGCCAGCAGCTTAGGACGGATCCAAGAGACCCAGTACTTC.

The chain uses TRBV6-1 and TRBJ2-1, with 9 bases identical to TRBD1. The CDR3 runs 11 residues. V shed 4 bases, J shed 16 bases, and the junction held 5 bases outside the gene matches. Looked up from germline, CDR1 is MNHNS and CDR2 is SASEGT. The CDR3 loop reads CASSGTGGGFF. DNA of the CDR3: TGTGCCAGCAGTGGTACAGGGGGCGGTTTCTTC.

The rearrangement links TRBV28 to TRBJ1-2; tentatively, D is TRBD1 (5 bases). CDR1 is MDHEN, CDR2 SYDVKM, per germline. The CDR3 has 14 amino acids. Trimming removed 5 bases from V and 5 bases from J, with 15 bases in between. CDR3: CASSPPGQGYGYTF. The CDR3 DNA reads as TGTGCCAGCAGTCCCCCCGGACAAGGGTATGGCTACACCTTC.

This chain connects TRBV7-8 to TRBJ2-2; D is unresolved. The CDR3 has 10 amino acids. With 7 bases removed from V and 7 bases from J, the gap between germline ends came to 4 bases. CDR1 and CDR2 (germline): SGHVS, FQNEAQ. CDR3 in amino acids: CASKGGELFF. The CDR3 bases are TGTGCCAGCAAGGGCGGGGAGCTGTTTTTT. Full variable domain (missing parts from reference TRBV7-8 and TRBJ2-2): GAGVSQSPRYKVAKRGQDVALRCDPISGHVSLFWYQQALGQGPEFLTYFQNEAQLDKSGLPSDRFFAERPEGSVSTLKIQRTQQEDSAVYLCASKGGELFFGEGSRLTVL.

The chain recombines TRBV5-1 with TRBJ1-3, with 10 nucleotides matching TRBD1. With 0 bases clipped from V and 1 base from J, the junction kept 4 bases outside the gene matches. The CDR3 contains 17 residues. Germline CDR1 SGHRS, CDR2 YFSETQ. Here the CDR3 reads CASSLADRGRSGNTIYF. The CDR3, as DNA: TGCGCCAGCAGCTTGGCCGACAGGGGGCGGTCTGGAAACACCATATATTTT. The full variable domain, its missing parts supplied by reference TRBV5-1 and TRBJ1-3, is KAGVTQTPRYLIKTRGQQVTLSCSPISGHRSVSWYQQTPGQGLQFLFEYFSETQRNKGNFPGRFSGRQFSNSRSEMNVSTLELGDSALYLCASSLADRGRSGNTIYFGEGSWLTVV.

The chain uses TRBV11-1 and TRBJ2-1; D gene unclear. V lost 2 bases, J lost 7 bases, and 15 bases lay in between. The CDR3 runs to 15 residues. Per the germline V gene, CDR1 is SGHAT and CDR2 is FQDESV (reference sequence). CDR3 bases: TGTGCCAGCAGCTTAAGCCGGCTACAAAGGAATGAGCAGTTCTTC. Amino acids: CASSLSRLQRNEQFF.